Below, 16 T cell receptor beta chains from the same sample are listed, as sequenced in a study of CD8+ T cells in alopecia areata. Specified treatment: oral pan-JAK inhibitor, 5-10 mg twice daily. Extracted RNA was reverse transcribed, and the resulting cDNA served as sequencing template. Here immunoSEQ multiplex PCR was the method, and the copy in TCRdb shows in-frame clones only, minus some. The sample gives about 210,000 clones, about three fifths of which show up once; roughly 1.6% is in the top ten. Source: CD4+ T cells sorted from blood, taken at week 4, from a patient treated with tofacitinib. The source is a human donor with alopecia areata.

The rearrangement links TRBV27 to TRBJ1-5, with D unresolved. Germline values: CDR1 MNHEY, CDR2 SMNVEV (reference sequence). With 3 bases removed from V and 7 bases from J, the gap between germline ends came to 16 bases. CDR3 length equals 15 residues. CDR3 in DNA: TGTGCCAGCAGTTTGTTCGGCCAGGCGGGGCAGCCCCAGCATTTT. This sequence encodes CASSLFGQAGQPQHF.

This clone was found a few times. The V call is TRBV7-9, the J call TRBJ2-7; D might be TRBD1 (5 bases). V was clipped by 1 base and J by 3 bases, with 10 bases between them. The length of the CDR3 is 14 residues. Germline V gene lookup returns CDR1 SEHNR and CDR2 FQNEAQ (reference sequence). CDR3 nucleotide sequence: TGTGCCAGCAGCTTAGGAAGGGGTGACTACGAGCAGTACTTC. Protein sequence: CASSLGRGDYEQYF.

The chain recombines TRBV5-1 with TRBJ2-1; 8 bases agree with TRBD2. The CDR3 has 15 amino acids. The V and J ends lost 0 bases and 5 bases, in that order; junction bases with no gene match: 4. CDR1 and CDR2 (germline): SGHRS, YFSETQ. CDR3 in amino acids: CASSLVAGFNNEQFF. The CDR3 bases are TGCGCCAGCAGCTTGGTAGCGGGGTTTAACAATGAGCAGTTCTTC.

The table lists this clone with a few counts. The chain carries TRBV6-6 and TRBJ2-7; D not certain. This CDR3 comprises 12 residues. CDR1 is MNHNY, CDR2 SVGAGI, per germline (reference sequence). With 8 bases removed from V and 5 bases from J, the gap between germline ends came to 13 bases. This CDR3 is CASRSVYNEQYF. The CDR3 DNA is TGTGCCAGCCGGAGCGTGTATAACGAGCAGTACTTC.

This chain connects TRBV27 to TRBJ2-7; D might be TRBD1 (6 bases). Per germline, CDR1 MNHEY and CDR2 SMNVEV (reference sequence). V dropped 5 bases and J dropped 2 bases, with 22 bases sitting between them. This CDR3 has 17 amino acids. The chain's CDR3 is CASSLFPPGQGAYEQYF. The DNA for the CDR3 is TGTGCCAGCAGTCTATTCCCACCGGGACAAGGGGCCTACGAGCAGTACTTC.

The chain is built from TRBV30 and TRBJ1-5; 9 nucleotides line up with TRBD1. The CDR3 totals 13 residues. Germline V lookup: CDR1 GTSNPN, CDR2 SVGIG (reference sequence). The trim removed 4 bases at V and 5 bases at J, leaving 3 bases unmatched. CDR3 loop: CAWNRGLYQPQHF. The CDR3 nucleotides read TGTGCCTGGAACAGGGGGCTTTATCAGCCCCAGCATTTT.

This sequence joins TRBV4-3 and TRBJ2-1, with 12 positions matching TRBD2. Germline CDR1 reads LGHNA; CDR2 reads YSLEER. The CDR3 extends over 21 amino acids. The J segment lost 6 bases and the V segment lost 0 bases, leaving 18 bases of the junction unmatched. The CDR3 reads CASSQDSFTSGGTAKGNEQFF. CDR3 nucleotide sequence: TGCGCCAGCAGCCAAGATTCTTTTACTAGCGGGGGGACCGCCAAGGGCAATGAGCAGTTCTTC.

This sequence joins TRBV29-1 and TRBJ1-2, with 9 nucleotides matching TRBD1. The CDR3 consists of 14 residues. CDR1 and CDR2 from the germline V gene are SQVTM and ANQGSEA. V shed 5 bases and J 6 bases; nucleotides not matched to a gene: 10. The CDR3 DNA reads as TGCAGCGTTACGGGACAGGGACAGTTGCATGGCTACACCTTC. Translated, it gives CSVTGQGQLHGYTF.

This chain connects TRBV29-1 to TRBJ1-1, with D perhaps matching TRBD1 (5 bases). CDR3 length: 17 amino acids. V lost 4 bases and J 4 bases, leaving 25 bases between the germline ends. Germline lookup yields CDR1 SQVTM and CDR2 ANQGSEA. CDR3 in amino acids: CSVAKRDGRVESTEAFF. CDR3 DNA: TGCAGCGTTGCAAAGAGGGACGGACGGGTGGAGAGCACTGAAGCTTTCTTT.

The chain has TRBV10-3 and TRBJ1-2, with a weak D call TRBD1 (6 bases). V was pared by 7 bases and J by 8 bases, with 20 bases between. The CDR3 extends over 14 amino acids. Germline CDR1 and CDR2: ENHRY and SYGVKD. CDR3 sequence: CAITAIGGATGYTF. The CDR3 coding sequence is TGTGCCATCACCGCGATCGGGGGCGCGACGGGCTACACCTTC.

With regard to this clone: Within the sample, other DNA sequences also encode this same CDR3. CDR3 residues: CSVGGTDTQYF. In nucleotides, the CDR3 is TGCAGCGTCGGGGGCACAGATACGCAGTATTTT. This chain joins TRBV29-1 and TRBJ2-3, with D possibly TRBD2 on 5 matching bases. CDR3 length equals 11 residues. V was pared by 6 bases and J by 1 base, with 5 bases between. Germline CDR1 reads SQVTM; CDR2 reads ANQGSEA.

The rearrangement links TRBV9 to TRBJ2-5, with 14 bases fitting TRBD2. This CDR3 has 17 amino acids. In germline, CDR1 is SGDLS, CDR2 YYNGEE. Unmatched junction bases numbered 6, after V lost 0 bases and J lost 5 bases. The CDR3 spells CASSVGSRTSGGETQYF. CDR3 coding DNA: TGTGCCAGCAGCGTAGGATCCCGGACTAGCGGGGGGGAGACCCAGTACTTC.

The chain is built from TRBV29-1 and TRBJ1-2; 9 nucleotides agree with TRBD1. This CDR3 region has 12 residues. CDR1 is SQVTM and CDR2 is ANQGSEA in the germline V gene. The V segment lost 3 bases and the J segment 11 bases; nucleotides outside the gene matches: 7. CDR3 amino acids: CSVDHRDRVYTF. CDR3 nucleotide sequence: TGCAGCGTTGATCACCGGGACAGGGTATACACCTTC.

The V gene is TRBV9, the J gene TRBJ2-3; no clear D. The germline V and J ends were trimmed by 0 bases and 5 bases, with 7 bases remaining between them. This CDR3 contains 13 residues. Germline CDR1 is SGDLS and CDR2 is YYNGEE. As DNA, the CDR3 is TGTGCCAGCAGCGTAGTTTCGGGAGATACGCAGTATTTT. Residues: CASSVVSGDTQYF.

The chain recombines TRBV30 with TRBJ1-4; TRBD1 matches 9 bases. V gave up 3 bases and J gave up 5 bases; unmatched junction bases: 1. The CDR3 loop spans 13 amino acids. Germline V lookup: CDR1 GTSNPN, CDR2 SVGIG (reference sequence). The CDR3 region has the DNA TGTGCCTGGAGGGGGACAGGGAATGAAAAACTGTTTTTT. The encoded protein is CAWRGTGNEKLFF. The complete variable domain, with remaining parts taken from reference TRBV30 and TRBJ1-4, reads SQTIHQWPATLVQPVGSPLSLECTVEGTSNPNLYWYRQAAGRGLQLLFYSVGIGQISSEVPQNLSASRPQDRQFILSSKKLLLSDSGFYLCAWRGTGNEKLFFGSGTQLSVL.

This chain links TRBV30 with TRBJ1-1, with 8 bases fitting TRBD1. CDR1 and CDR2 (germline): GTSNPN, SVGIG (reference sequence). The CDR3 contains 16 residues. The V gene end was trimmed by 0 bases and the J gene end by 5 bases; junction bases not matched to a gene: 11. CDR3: CAWSVRFQGAKTEAFF. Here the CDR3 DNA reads TGTGCCTGGAGTGTGAGATTCCAGGGGGCGAAGACTGAAGCTTTCTTT. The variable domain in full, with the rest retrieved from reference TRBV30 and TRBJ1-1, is SQTIHQWPATLVQPVGSPLSLECTVEGTSNPNLYWYRQAAGRGLQLLFYSVGIGQISSEVPQNLSASRPQDRQFILSSKKLLLSDSGFYLCAWSVRFQGAKTEAFFGQGTRLTVV.